The entry below gives a single TCR beta chain sequence along with its context. This table comes from immunoSEQ multiplex PCR, and its TCRdb copy is limited to in-frame clones, with some not included. The top ten hold 1.5% to 2% of the sample, which has about 400,000 clones, approximately 90% seen once. As to treatment: roughly 20 received Ad26.COV2.S at low or high dose, single or two shots; a few received placebo; per-sample allocation not given. The investigators took samples on day 63 after the first vaccine or placebo injection. Donor was an adult aged 18-55 years in Boston. Immunization relied on an Ad26 vector, which expressed Wuhan-strain SARS-CoV-2 spike. The sample originates from a study of Ad26.COV2.S vaccination and SARS-CoV-2 variants. As for the study in general: Intramuscular Ad26.COV2.S at 5x10^10 or 1x10^11 viral particles.

The CDR3 covers 14 residues. V lost 3 bases and J lost 3; bases outside the gene matches: 1. Germline CDR1 and CDR2: LGHNA and YNFKEQ. The sequence was obtained from a person between 18 and 59 years old who received the Ad26.COV2.S COVID-19 vaccine or a placebo. The sample was peripheral blood, taken in a trial of Ad26.COV2.S vaccine versus placebo. The rearrangement links TRBV4-2 to TRBJ2-7; TRBD2 aligns across 11 bases. CDR3 protein: CASSQGTSGYEQYF. The CDR3 DNA follows: TGTGCCAGCAGCCAGGGGACTAGCGGCTACGAGCAGTACTTC.